This TCR beta chain was documented in a study of T cell responses to AZD1222 COVID-19 vaccine. Study-wide points: Unmutated variant regions are reportedly the target of nearly half of TCRs that are spike-specific.

Concerning this clone: Its antigen is as yet unknown.

Generated by immunoSEQ multiplex PCR, the TCRdb table keeps only in-frame clones and is missing some. The table lists 150,000 to 180,000 clones, less than 90% of them singletons. V lost 0 bases, J lost 7 bases, and 15 bases lay in between. CDR1 and CDR2 (germline): SGHDN, FVKESK. This CDR3 is 15 amino acids long. The TCR sequence derives from an adult in good health. The sample in question was peripheral blood, obtained on day 0 of MenACWY control vaccination. The genes are TRBV14 and TRBJ1-2, with D tentatively TRBD1 (5 bases). CDR3 residues: CASSQDPYRGFGYTF. The CDR3 DNA reads as TGTGCCAGCAGCCAAGATCCTTATAGGGGCTTTGGCTACACCTTC.